These 24 T cell receptor beta chains were all obtained from the same sample, sequenced in a study of CD8+CD57+ T cells in acquired aplastic anemia. The sequenced patients had an expansion of CD8+CD57+ cells seen by flow cytometry. Genomic DNA served as template for TCR beta VDJ and CDR3 profiling. TCRdb analysed the reads with MiXCR anew, one entry per CDR3 protein. Found here are more than 150,000 distinct CDR3 sequences, over 40% of them singletons; the top ten hold about 1.7%. The sample was sorted CD4+, CD8+, or CD8+CD57+ T cells (not recorded which) from PBMCs. These receptors all stem from a human donor with aplastic anemia.

There are many counts of this clonotype. This chain joins TRBV6-1 and TRBJ2-3; TRBD1 matches 8 bases. V trimming: 5 bases; J trimming: 7 bases; junction bases outside the gene matches: 14. The CDR3 consists of 16 residues. Germline assignment: CDR1 MNHNS and CDR2 SASEGT. As DNA, the CDR3 is TGTGCCAGCAGTAGCAACATCGGACAGGGTCCAAATACGCAGTATTTT. It translates to CASSSNIGQGPNTQYF.

The V call is TRBV10-2, the J call TRBJ2-7, with 7 bases identical to TRBD1. V trimming: 6 bases; J trimming: 0 bases; junction bases outside the gene matches: 14. Germline V CDR1 and CDR2: WSHSY, SAAADI. The CDR3 totals 17 residues. The CDR3 loop reads CASSPEPGQTFSYEQYF. The CDR3 nucleotides are TGCGCCAGCAGCCCCGAACCGGGACAGACCTTCTCCTACGAGCAGTACTTC.

This clonotype has ten or more counts. V usage is TRBV29-1 and J usage is TRBJ2-3; 7 bases agree with TRBD1. Germline CDR1 is SQVTM and CDR2 is ANQGSEA. The CDR3 length is 14 residues. V lost 3 bases, J lost 1 base, and 4 bases stayed unmatched. The CDR3 DNA is TGCAGCGTTGAGACAGGGCTGGGCACAGATACGCAGTATTTT. Protein product: CSVETGLGTDTQYF.

The chain couples TRBV20-1 to TRBJ2-7; the D is unclear. V was cut by 3 bases and J by 0 bases, with 12 bases left in between. The CDR3 is 14 residues long. Germline CDR1 and CDR2: DFQATT and SNEGSKA (reference sequence). Here the CDR3 DNA reads TGCAGTGCTAGCCCGACACCGTCCTCCTACGAGCAGTACTTC. Its protein is CSASPTPSSYEQYF.

The sample holds one count of this clonotype. The chain has TRBV6-1 and TRBJ2-1; 10 bases agree with TRBD2. V dropped 6 bases and J dropped 12; count of bases not matched to a gene: 11. The length of the CDR3 is 14 residues. Germline V lookup: CDR1 MNHNS, CDR2 SASEGT. For the CDR3, the DNA is TGTGCCAGCAGAAGAGCGGGAGGGACTTCTGGGCAGTTCTTC. Its protein product is CASRRAGGTSGQFF.

This clonotype was observed a single time. The V gene is TRBV20-1, the J gene TRBJ2-3; TRBD2 matches 7 bases. This CDR3 spans 13 amino acids. The germline V gene has CDR1 DFQATT and CDR2 SNEGSKA (reference sequence). J lost 1 base, V lost 7 bases, and 5 bases had no gene match. The CDR3 here is CSGPAGGTDTQYF. CDR3 nucleotide sequence: TGCAGTGGGCCGGCGGGAGGCACAGATACGCAGTATTTT.

This clonotype came up many times. The chain combines TRBV7-2 with TRBJ2-1, with 11 bases fitting TRBD2. Per the germline V gene, CDR1 is SGHTA and CDR2 is FQGNSA. The V segment lost 3 bases and the J segment 12 bases; nucleotides outside the gene matches: 7. This CDR3 has 14 amino acids. The DNA for the CDR3 is TGTGCCAGCAGCTTGGGTTCTAGCGGGGGGTCGCAGTTCTTC. Translation gives CASSLGSSGGSQFF.

This clonotype was seen many times. The rearrangement joins TRBV12-3 or TRBV12-4 to TRBJ2-1; D unresolved. The ends were cut back, 6 bases at V and 7 bases at J, with 19 bases in the middle. This CDR3 contains 15 residues. CDR3 residues: CASSVQPQSANEQFF. Here the CDR3 DNA reads TGTGCCAGCAGCGTACAGCCTCAGTCGGCAAATGAGCAGTTCTTC.

This clonotype has ten or more counts. The chain uses TRBV6-1 and TRBJ1-5; TRBD1 aligns across 8 bases. The CDR3 runs 16 residues. The germline CDR1 and CDR2 sequences are MNHNS and SASEGT. V lost 5 bases to trimming and J lost 7 bases; unmatched junction nucleotides: 13. The CDR3 loop is CASSPTGQGRNQPQHF. CDR3 nucleotides: TGTGCCAGCAGTCCTACCGGACAGGGACGGAACCAGCCCCAGCATTTT.

The chain carries TRBV20-1 and TRBJ1-6, with 10 bases that match TRBD1. With V trimmed by 5 bases and J by 5 bases, 3 bases remained unmatched. The germline V gene encodes CDR1 DFQATT and CDR2 SNEGSKA (reference sequence). The CDR3 covers 14 residues. CDR3 in amino acids: CSARGTGDNSPLHF. The CDR3 DNA sequence: TGCAGTGCTCGCGGGACAGGGGATAATTCACCCCTCCACTTT.

The rearrangement joins TRBV10-3 to TRBJ1-4; 9 bases line up with TRBD1. V lost 3 bases, J lost 16 bases, and 15 bases stayed unmatched. CDR3 length: 15 amino acids. CDR1 is ENHRY and CDR2 is SYGVKD in the germline V gene. The CDR3: CAISDSGTGNEKSFF. The CDR3 region has the DNA TGTGCCATCAGTGATTCCGGGACAGGGAACGAAAAATCGTTTTTT.

This rearrangement joins TRBV9 to TRBJ1-2; D might be TRBD1 (5 bases). Germline values: CDR1 SGDLS, CDR2 YYNGEE. V was trimmed by 0 bases and J by 8 bases, leaving 14 bases between them. The CDR3 is 14 residues long. The CDR3 spells CASSVATGGRGYTF. The DNA of the CDR3 is TGTGCCAGCAGCGTAGCTACTGGGGGGAGAGGCTACACCTTC.

The chain is built from TRBV24-1 and TRBJ1-4; tentative D call: TRBD1 (5 bases). Looked up from germline, CDR1 is KGHDR and CDR2 is SFDVKD. The CDR3 is made up of 15 amino acids. V was cut by 9 bases and J by 2 bases, with 15 bases left in between. This CDR3 is CATANPGPTNEKLFF. DNA of the CDR3: TGTGCCACCGCCAACCCGGGACCGACTAATGAAAAACTGTTTTTT.

Regarding this clonotype: Germline and junction disagree at one end, which may indicate a read error. This sequence joins TRBV5-1 and TRBJ2-7, with 7 bases aligning to TRBD1. The CDR3 extends over 15 amino acids. The V gene's germline CDR1 is SGHRS and CDR2 YFSETQ. CDR3 residues: CVSSLQGGVRNEQYF. The CDR3 region has the DNA TGCGTCAGCAGCTTACAAGGGGGCGTTCGTAACGAGCAGTACTTC.

The table lists this clonotype with many counts. The chain couples TRBV7-2 to TRBJ1-1, with D uncertain. Trimming took off 2 bases at V and 5 bases at J, with 18 bases between the two ends. The CDR3 is 16 residues long. Germline V gene lookup returns CDR1 SGHTA and CDR2 FQGNSA. The CDR3 protein is CASSLTLGGSRTEAFF. CDR3 coding DNA: TGTGCCAGCAGCTTAACCCTCGGAGGATCAAGGACTGAAGCTTTCTTT.

This clonotype was counted many times. This may come from a read error, since a much larger clone is one base off. J is TRBJ1-2 and V is TRBV10-2; 7 bases map to TRBD1. The CDR3 runs 13 residues. Germline loops: CDR1 WSHSY, CDR2 SAAADI. CDR3 nucleotides: TGCGCCAGCAGTGGAGACAGGGTGGGTGGCTACATCTTC. It translates to CASSGDRVGGYIF.

The chain combines TRBV7-9 with TRBJ2-5; D not resolved. The germline CDR1 and CDR2 sequences are SEHNR and FQNEAQ (reference sequence). The CDR3 length is 13 residues. The ends were cut back, 6 bases at V and 0 bases at J, with 8 bases in the middle. CDR3 bases: TGTGCCAGCAGGGGCCCTTACCAAGAGACCCAGTACTTC. Amino acids: CASRGPYQETQYF.

The table lists this clonotype with many counts. This chain links TRBV6-2 or TRBV6-3 with TRBJ2-7; D is unresolved. This CDR3 region has 13 residues. Germline CDR1 reads MNHEY; CDR2 reads SVGEGT. The ends were cut back, 6 bases at V and 2 bases at J, with 11 bases in the middle. In nucleotides, the CDR3 is TGTGCCAGCAGCCCCATGATTACCTACGAGCAGTACTTC. Translating gives CASSPMITYEQYF.

This rearrangement joins TRBV20-1 to TRBJ2-5; a possible D gene is TRBD2 (6 bases). CDR1 and CDR2 from the germline V gene are DFQATT and SNEGSKA (reference sequence). The CDR3 spans 12 residues. The V and J ends lost 5 bases and 7 bases respectively, with 14 bases between them. CDR3 protein: CSAPTSSTTQYF. The CDR3 coding sequence is TGCAGTGCTCCGACTAGTTCGACGACCCAGTACTTC.

V gene TRBV2 combines with J gene TRBJ2-5; 8 nucleotides line up with TRBD2. Unmatched junction bases numbered 8, after V lost 10 bases and J lost 7 bases. Germline CDR1 and CDR2: SNHLY and FYNNEI. This CDR3 has 12 residues. The CDR3: CAISSAGGTQYF. DNA for the CDR3: TGTGCCATCAGCTCCGCGGGAGGGACCCAGTACTTC.

The chain recombines TRBV7-8 with TRBJ2-5; D possibly corresponds to TRBD2 (7 bases). Germline V gene data show CDR1 as SGHVS and CDR2 as FQNEAQ. Trimming removed 1 base from V and 7 bases from J, with 13 bases in between. The CDR3 extends over 14 amino acids. This CDR3 reads CASSLVGGPGTQYF. The CDR3 nucleotides read TGTGCCAGCAGCTTAGTCGGGGGGCCAGGGACCCAGTACTTC. The whole variable domain, filled in from reference TRBV7-8 and TRBJ2-5, reads GAGVSQSPRYKVAKRGQDVALRCDPISGHVSLFWYQQALGQGPEFLTYFQNEAQLDKSGLPSDRFFAERPEGSVSTLKIQRTQQEDSAVYLCASSLVGGPGTQYFGPGTRLLVL.

This clonotype was seen a few times. The chain links TRBV10-3 to TRBJ2-3; no definite D call. V was trimmed by 6 bases and J by 1 base, leaving 20 bases between them. The CDR3 extends over 17 amino acids. Germline-derived CDR1 and CDR2 are ENHRY and SYGVKD. The CDR3 spells CAISLVSGERGTDTQYF. The CDR3 region has the DNA TGTGCCATCAGCCTTGTCAGTGGTGAAAGGGGCACAGATACGCAGTATTTT.

This clonotype was observed many times. The J gene is TRBJ2-7, the V gene TRBV20-1; 8 nucleotides line up with TRBD1. Trimming removed 1 base from V and 3 bases from J; junction bases left unmatched: 8. Germline V gene sequence: CDR1 DFQATT, CDR2 SNEGSKA (reference sequence). This CDR3 contains 15 residues. The CDR3 here is CSARGTGTGFYEQYF. The CDR3 nucleotides read TGCAGTGCTAGAGGCACCGGGACAGGCTTCTACGAGCAGTACTTC.

The chain links TRBV7-9 to TRBJ1-1; D possibly corresponds to TRBD1 (6 bases). Trimming left V 6 bases short and J 0 bases short, with 11 bases between. The CDR3 is made up of 14 amino acids. Germline CDR1 is SEHNR and CDR2 is FQNEAQ (reference sequence). For the CDR3, the DNA is TGTGCCAGCAGTCTGGACAGCGTGAACACTGAAGCTTTCTTT. Translating it yields CASSLDSVNTEAFF.